This TCR beta chain emerged from a study of T-cell memory formation after mild COVID-19. Study context: TCR clusters mostly belonged to single donors.

This clonotype was counted a single time. What it binds is unknown. Findings of the study overall: Clones that contracted from day 15 to 85 were balanced CD4/CD8, while later expanders leaned CD4+.

TCRdb processed the 5' RACE reads anew with MiXCR; each CDR3 protein has one entry. The repertoire holds roughly 49,000 distinct CDR3 sequences, roughly 27% seen once, with approximately 40% in the top ten. This CDR3 has 16 amino acids. Losses at the gene ends were 4 bases for V and 2 bases for J; bases not matched to a gene: 5. CDR1 and CDR2 from the germline V gene are MNHEY and SMNVEV (reference sequence). This TCR came from a man aged 18 to 29 who had mild COVID-19 (a few samples of this study predate the infection). Cell type and time point are not known. The chain recombines TRBV27 with TRBJ2-6, with TRBD1 matching 7 bases. The sequenced material came from PBMCs or a T cell subset sorted from them (not recorded which). CDR3 bases: TGTGCCAGCAGTTCTTTAGACAGGGCTGGGGCCAACGTCCTGACTTTC. Translated: CASSSLDRAGANVLTF.